This TCR beta chain appears in the sequencing data of a study of cytomegalovirus exposure and HLA in healthy donors. Study outcomes and limitations: Diagnosis of cytomegalovirus status made by the classifier reportedly showed high specificity and sensitivity. Highly shared sequence variants in one cluster were likely a sequencing artifact. A missense variant in DCLRE1C was later tied to TCR beta V- and J-gene trimming.

With respect to this clone: Its antigen is unidentified.

Germline V gene lookup returns CDR1 MNHNS and CDR2 SASEGT. The CDR3 extends over 17 amino acids. The junction had 11 bases not matched to a gene; V was cut back by 0 bases and J by 3 bases. Vbeta (60) and Jbeta (13) primers were used in the PCR. How the authors handled the data: Among the unique TCR beta chains that a later analysis counted, some 73 million in all, about 12 million were shared. Clones were sequenced by immunoSEQ multiplex PCR, and TCRdb holds only the in-frame ones, with some missing. Clone size and the V and J calls come from that table; the DNA yielded D and trimming. The table includes over 100,000 clones, 65% to 80% detected once.

The V and J genes are TRBV6-1 and TRBJ2-7, with 7 bases aligning to TRBD1. Material: PBMCs. The receptor comes from a male donor in good health and CMV-seropositive. CDR3 in amino acids: CASSEALRRQGIYEQYF. The CDR3, as DNA: TGTGCCAGCAGTGAAGCGCTGAGGAGACAGGGTATCTACGAGCAGTACTTC.